The 25 T cell receptor beta chains below all came from one sample that was sequenced in a study of blood T cell repertoires in COVID-19. Generated by immunoSEQ multiplex PCR, the TCRdb table keeps only in-frame clones and is missing some. This table holds approximately 200,000 clones, 70% to 85% found once. The sequencing input was peripheral blood. All receptors derive from a human donor with acute or convalescent COVID-19. The donor label of this sample is uncertain.

The chain couples TRBV2 to TRBJ1-1; D is possibly TRBD1 (5 bases). The germline V gene has CDR1 SNHLY and CDR2 FYNNEI. CDR3 length: 13 residues. V gave up 7 bases and J gave up 3 bases, with 12 bases separating them. Here the CDR3 reads CASTVGGDTEAFF. As DNA, the CDR3 is TGTGCCAGCACGGTAGGAGGGGACACTGAAGCTTTCTTT.

Only one count was recorded for this clone. The V and J genes are TRBV28 and TRBJ2-6; 7 bases are a match to TRBD1. Germline CDR1 is MDHEN and CDR2 is SYDVKM. Trimming took 6 bases from V and 0 from J; bases not matched to a gene: 8. This CDR3 has 17 residues. The CDR3 DNA sequence: TGTGCCAGCAGAAGACAGGGACCCCTCTCTGGGGCCAACGTCCTGACTTTC. This sequence encodes CASRRQGPLSGANVLTF.

The J gene is TRBJ2-1, the V gene TRBV4-2, with 10 bases matching TRBD2. Germline loops: CDR1 LGHNA, CDR2 YNFKEQ. J lost 10 bases, V lost 3 bases, and 18 bases had no gene match. This CDR3 comprises 18 residues. In DNA form, the CDR3 reads TGTGCCAGCAGCCATGAACTCCGACCCAGCGGGAGGGGTAGGGAGCAGTTCTTC. This gives the protein CASSHELRPSGRGREQFF.

The chain has TRBV29-1 and TRBJ2-7; TRBD1 might be the D (6 bases). V lost 2 bases and J 0 bases, leaving 11 bases between the germline ends. This CDR3 has 14 residues. The V gene's germline CDR1 is SQVTM and CDR2 ANQGSEA. The CDR3 spells CSVETGYYSYEQYF. As DNA, the CDR3 is TGCAGCGTTGAAACAGGGTACTACTCCTACGAGCAGTACTTC.

This chain connects TRBV6-5 to TRBJ2-2; TRBD1 aligns across 10 bases. Per germline, CDR1 MNHEY and CDR2 SVGAGI. This CDR3 comprises 15 residues. V trimming: 7 bases; J trimming: 7 bases; junction bases outside the gene matches: 9. Here the CDR3 DNA reads TGTGCCAGCACGACCCGGGACAGGGGTGTCGGGGAGCTGTTTTTT. Protein sequence: CASTTRDRGVGELFF.

The chain carries TRBV3-1 (or the pseudogene TRBV3-2) and TRBJ2-7, with 11 bases that match TRBD1. The CDR3 spans 16 residues. Germline CDR1 and CDR2: LGHDT and YNNKEL (reference sequence). Germline trimming cut 8 bases from V and 4 bases from J; bases unmatched to any gene: 13. The DNA of the CDR3 is TGTGCCAGCGGCCCACCCGGGACAGGGGGACGGTACGAGCAGTACTTC. It translates to CASGPPGTGGRYEQYF.

V gene TRBV2 combines with J gene TRBJ2-1; 10 nucleotides agree with TRBD2. With 7 bases clipped from V and 4 bases from J, the junction kept 7 bases outside the gene matches. Germline V gene sequence: CDR1 SNHLY, CDR2 FYNNEI. The CDR3 is made up of 15 amino acids. CDR3 protein: CASTPRTSGYNEQFF. The CDR3 nucleotides are TGTGCCAGCACCCCCCGGACTAGCGGATACAATGAGCAGTTCTTC.

In nucleotides, the CDR3 is TGTGCCAGCAGCTCTAGGGGTGCGGGGGGAACGTATGGCTACACCTTC. Translation: CASSSRGAGGTYGYTF. The chain is built from TRBV7-8 and TRBJ1-2; possibly TRBD1 for D (5 bases). Trimming stripped 4 bases from V and 5 bases from J, with 20 bases between. CDR1 SGHVS and CDR2 FQNEAQ come from the germline V gene. The CDR3 spans 16 residues.

The CDR3 bases are TGTGCCAGTAGAACCACAGGGGGCGCGGGGTACAATGAGCAGTTCTTC. Encoded protein: CASRTTGGAGYNEQFF. The chain couples TRBV19 to TRBJ2-1, with 9 nucleotides matching TRBD1. There are 16 residues in the CDR3. Germline-derived CDR1 and CDR2 are LNHDA and SQIVND (reference sequence). V shed 6 bases, J shed 4 bases, and the junction held 10 bases outside the gene matches.

The chain recombines TRBV4-2 with TRBJ2-3, with 11 bases lining up with TRBD2. The CDR3 extends over 21 amino acids. V shed 1 base, J shed 4 bases, and the junction held 19 bases outside the gene matches. Germline-derived CDR1 and CDR2 are LGHNA and YNFKEQ. CDR3 residues: CASSQVVANSGRAAWADTQYF. The CDR3 DNA sequence: TGTGCCAGCAGCCAAGTGGTGGCCAATAGCGGGAGGGCCGCTTGGGCAGATACGCAGTATTTT.

The chain uses TRBV30 and TRBJ1-2; possible D gene TRBD1, 6 bases. V was cut by 2 bases and J by 4 bases, with 11 bases left in between. Germline CDR1 reads GTSNPN; CDR2 reads SVGIG (reference sequence). The CDR3 length is 13 residues. CDR3 coding DNA: TGTGCCTGGAGTCCACAGGGAAGCTATGGCTACACCTTC. It is translated as CAWSPQGSYGYTF.

V is TRBV19 and J is TRBJ2-5, with 7 bases that match TRBD1. J lost 0 bases, V lost 4 bases, and 5 bases had no gene match. CDR1 and CDR2 (germline): LNHDA, SQIVND (reference sequence). This CDR3 comprises 15 residues. The CDR3 DNA is TGTGCCAGTAGTACCGGGACAGAGTACCAAGAGACCCAGTACTTC. Translating it yields CASSTGTEYQETQYF.

The chain carries TRBV5-1 and TRBJ2-3, with 8 bases aligning to TRBD2. The ends lost 2 bases at V and 3 bases at J; junction bases unmatched: 5. Germline CDR1 SGHRS, CDR2 YFSETQ. CDR3 length: 15 residues. CDR3 loop: CASSFGSGTTDTQYF. CDR3 nucleotide sequence: TGCGCCAGCAGCTTTGGTAGCGGGACAACAGATACGCAGTATTTT. The variable domain in full, completed from reference TRBV5-1 and TRBJ2-3, reads KAGVTQTPRYLIKTRGQQVTLSCSPISGHRSVSWYQQTPGQGLQFLFEYFSETQRNKGNFPGRFSGRQFSNSRSEMNVSTLELGDSALYLCASSFGSGTTDTQYFGPGTRLTVL.

This sequence joins TRBV5-1 and TRBJ2-7, with 8 bases identical to TRBD1. CDR1 and CDR2 from the germline V gene are SGHRS and YFSETQ. V gave up 4 bases and J gave up 5 bases; unmatched junction bases: 8. This CDR3 has 14 amino acids. The CDR3 region is CASSPGQGWDEQYF. The CDR3 region has the DNA TGCGCCAGCAGCCCCGGACAGGGTTGGGACGAGCAGTACTTC.

This clone was recorded once. The V call is TRBV5-1, the J call TRBJ2-5, with D uncertain. Germline V gene data show CDR1 as SGHRS and CDR2 as YFSETQ. V was cut by 3 bases and J by 4 bases, with 16 bases left in between. This CDR3 region has 15 residues. CDR3 amino acids: CASSWSLPPIETQYF. The CDR3 DNA reads TGCGCCAGCAGCTGGTCCCTACCACCTATAGAGACCCAGTACTTC.

The gene calls are TRBV7-3 and TRBJ2-1, with D possibly being TRBD1 (5 bases). Germline-derived CDR1 and CDR2 are SGHTA and FQGTGA. This CDR3 has 15 residues. Trimming took 4 bases from V and 6 from J, leaving 16 bases between them. In DNA form, the CDR3 reads TGTGCCAGCAGCTCCCAGGGTCTCCAAGGCAATGAGCAGTTCTTC. As protein: CASSSQGLQGNEQFF.

The chain employs TRBV28 and TRBJ2-1; 7 bases match TRBD1. CDR3 length: 16 residues. In germline, CDR1 is MDHEN, CDR2 SYDVKM. With V trimmed by 2 bases and J by 0 bases, 4 bases remained unmatched. CDR3 bases: TGTGCCAGCAGTTTACCCCGGGACAGCTCCTACAATGAGCAGTTCTTC. Its protein product is CASSLPRDSSYNEQFF.

The chain carries TRBV9 and TRBJ2-2; D unclear. Germline V lookup: CDR1 SGDLS, CDR2 YYNGEE. The CDR3 sequence is 15 residues long. Trimming shortened V by 4 bases and J by 3 bases, and 13 bases separated the two germline ends. The CDR3 region has the DNA TGTGCCAGCAGCTTGAGACCAGGCTACACCGGGGAGCTGTTTTTT. This encodes CASSLRPGYTGELFF.

The gene calls are TRBV7-9 and TRBJ1-4; D is ambiguous. CDR1 is SEHNR, CDR2 FQNEAQ, per germline (reference sequence). V gave up 1 base and J gave up 0 bases, with 6 bases separating them. The CDR3 is made up of 15 amino acids. As DNA, the CDR3 is TGTGCCAGCAGCTTAGAGAGAGCAACTAATGAAAAACTGTTTTTT. The encoded protein is CASSLERATNEKLFF.

CDR3 residues: CASRTGPNYGYTF. The CDR3, as DNA: TGTGCCAGTCGGACAGGGCCAAACTATGGCTACACCTTC. The gene calls are TRBV19 and TRBJ1-2, with 8 bases lining up with TRBD1. The CDR3 is made up of 13 amino acids. CDR1 is LNHDA, CDR2 SQIVND, per germline (reference sequence). J was trimmed by 2 bases and V by 8 bases; bases with no gene match: 4.

CDR3 nucleotide sequence: TGTGCCATCAGTGAGAGTTCACAGGGGCACTACGAGCAGTACTTC. Protein sequence: CAISESSQGHYEQYF. The V call is TRBV10-3, the J call TRBJ2-7; TRBD1 agrees at 7 bases. The germline gives CDR1 ENHRY, CDR2 SYGVKD. This CDR3 has 15 amino acids. The trim removed 2 bases at V and 3 bases at J, leaving 7 bases unmatched.

The table lists this clone with a count of one. This chain links TRBV5-1 with TRBJ1-1; no definite D call. In germline, CDR1 is SGHRS, CDR2 YFSETQ. The CDR3 is made up of 15 amino acids. Deletions cut 4 bases from V and 2 bases from J, with 15 bases between. This CDR3 reads CASSRSAGGNTEAFF. Here the CDR3 DNA reads TGCGCCAGCAGCCGAAGCGCGGGTGGAAACACTGAAGCTTTCTTT.

The chain combines TRBV6-1 with TRBJ2-7; D not resolved. CDR1 MNHNS and CDR2 SASEGT come from the germline V gene. The CDR3 spans 14 residues. The V end was cut by 0 bases, the J end by 7 bases, with 13 bases between. The CDR3 loop is CASSEATLPREQYF. In DNA form, the CDR3 reads TGTGCCAGCAGTGAAGCCACCCTCCCGAGGGAGCAGTACTTC.

The chain recombines TRBV2 with TRBJ2-2, with a tentative D call TRBD2 (5 bases). The ends were cut back, 6 bases at V and 2 bases at J, with 13 bases in the middle. The germline V gene has CDR1 SNHLY and CDR2 FYNNEI. This CDR3 has 15 amino acids. Here the CDR3 reads CASRVTTLNTGELFF. The CDR3 nucleotides are TGTGCCAGCAGGGTGACTACCCTAAACACCGGGGAGCTGTTTTTT.

The genes are TRBV5-1 and TRBJ2-7; TRBD1 aligns across 8 bases. The length of the CDR3 is 14 residues. With 2 bases clipped from V and 6 bases from J, the junction kept 7 bases outside the gene matches. The germline CDR1 and CDR2 sequences are SGHRS and YFSETQ. CDR3 DNA sequence: TGCGCCAGCAGCTTAGGCGGACAGGGCCCCGAGCAGTACTTC. Its protein product is CASSLGGQGPEQYF.